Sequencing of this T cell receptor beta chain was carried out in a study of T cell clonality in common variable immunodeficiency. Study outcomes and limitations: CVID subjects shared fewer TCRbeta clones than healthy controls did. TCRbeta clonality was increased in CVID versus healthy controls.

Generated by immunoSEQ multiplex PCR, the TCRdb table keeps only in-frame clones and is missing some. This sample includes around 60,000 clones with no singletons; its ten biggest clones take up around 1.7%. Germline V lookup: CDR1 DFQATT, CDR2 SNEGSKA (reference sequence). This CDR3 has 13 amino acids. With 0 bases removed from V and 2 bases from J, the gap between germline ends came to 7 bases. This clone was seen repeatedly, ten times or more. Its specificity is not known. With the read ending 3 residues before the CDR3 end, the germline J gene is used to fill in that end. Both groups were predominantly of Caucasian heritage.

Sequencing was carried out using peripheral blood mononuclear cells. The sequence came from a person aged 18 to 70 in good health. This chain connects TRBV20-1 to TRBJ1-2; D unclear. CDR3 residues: CSARDLLNYGYTF. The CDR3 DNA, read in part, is TGCAGTGCTAGAGACCTACTAAACTATGGC.